Listed below are T cell receptor beta chains from one sample, sequenced in a study of beta chain features in type 1 diabetes. The table came from immunoSEQ multiplex PCR; TCRdb's copy has only in-frame clones and leaves some out. The sample has 130,000 to 150,000 clones, approximately 52% seen once; the top ten hold around 0.45%. The sample was Tregs from blood. These receptors were collected from a man younger than 35 in good health. CDR3s include the opening cysteine and the closing phenylalanine or tryptophan. A D gene is named only where the DNA matches it firmly. Not all rows give a size; the values are once, few, many and, for expanded clones, a class.

CDR3 protein: CASSLRGLNTEAFF
CDR3 DNA: TGCGCCAGCAGCTTGAGGGGGCTGAACACTGAAGCTTTCTTT
clone size: once
V gene: TRBV5-1
D gene: TRBD1
J gene: TRBJ1-1

CDR3 protein: CAWSGGARRAFF
CDR3 DNA: TGTGCCTGGAGTGGTGGGGCCCGGCGGGCTTTCTTT
clone size: -
V gene: TRBV30
D gene: -
J gene: TRBJ1-1

CDR3 protein: CASSHTDRGYGYTF
CDR3 DNA: TGTGCCAGCAGCCATACTGACAGGGGATATGGCTACACCTTC
clone size: -
V gene: TRBV7-9
D gene: TRBD1
J gene: TRBJ1-2

CDR3 protein: CASSLEGFWANEQFF
CDR3 DNA: TGTGCCAGCAGCTTAGAAGGCTTTTGGGCCAATGAGCAGTTCTTC
clone size: -
V gene: TRBV7-6
D gene: -
J gene: TRBJ2-1

CDR3 protein: CASSILRGSDNQPQHF
CDR3 DNA: TGTGCCAGTAGTATCTTAAGGGGGTCGGACAATCAGCCCCAGCATTTT
clone size: -
V gene: TRBV19
D gene: -
J gene: TRBJ1-5

CDR3 protein: CASSWSDTEAFF
CDR3 DNA: TGTGCCAGCAGCTGGTCGGACACTGAAGCTTTCTTT
clone size: few
V gene: TRBV14
D gene: -
J gene: TRBJ1-1

CDR3 protein: CASSSPAGLSSYGYTF
CDR3 DNA: TGCGCCAGCAGCTCCCCGGCAGGGTTGAGTTCCTATGGCTACACCTTC
clone size: -
V gene: TRBV5-1
D gene: -
J gene: TRBJ1-2

CDR3 protein: CASRPFGQGDYEQYF
CDR3 DNA: TGTGCCAGCAGACCCTTTGGGCAGGGGGACTACGAGCAGTACTTC
clone size: few
V gene: TRBV6-5
D gene: TRBD1
J gene: TRBJ2-7

CDR3 protein: CAWSPSGLYEQYF
CDR3 DNA: TGTGCCTGGAGTCCTTCTGGACTATACGAGCAGTACTTC
clone size: -
V gene: TRBV30
D gene: -
J gene: TRBJ2-7

CDR3 protein: CSVGQDTQYF
CDR3 DNA: TGCAGCGTTGGTCAGGATACGCAGTATTTT
clone size: -
V gene: TRBV29-1
D gene: -
J gene: TRBJ2-3

CDR3 protein: CASSLKGVGVSPLHF
CDR3 DNA: TGTGCCAGCAGTTTAAAGGGGGTTGGAGTTTCACCCCTCCACTTT
clone size: -
V gene: TRBV28
D gene: -
J gene: TRBJ1-6

CDR3 protein: CASSLVAGTEINQPQHF
CDR3 DNA: TGTGCCAGCAGCTTAGTAGCGGGGACGGAAATTAATCAGCCCCAGCATTTT
clone size: -
V gene: TRBV7-9
D gene: -
J gene: TRBJ1-5

CDR3 protein: CASSTRLARYQETQYF
CDR3 DNA: TGTGCCAGCAGCACCCGGCTAGCTAGGTACCAAGAGACCCAGTACTTC
clone size: few
V gene: TRBV7-9
D gene: -
J gene: TRBJ2-5

CDR3 protein: CASIRQGASGANVLTF
CDR3 DNA: TGTGCCAGCATACGGCAGGGGGCTTCTGGGGCCAACGTCCTGACTTTC
clone size: -
V gene: TRBV6-6
D gene: TRBD1
J gene: TRBJ2-6

CDR3 protein: CASSSRADAPYNEQFF
CDR3 DNA: TGTGCCAGCAGCTCCCGAGCGGACGCGCCCTACAATGAGCAGTTCTTC
clone size: few
V gene: TRBV7-9
D gene: -
J gene: TRBJ2-1

CDR3 protein: CASSQATWAGGQNTGELFF
CDR3 DNA: TGTGCCAGCAGCCAAGCAACGTGGGCGGGGGGCCAAAACACCGGGGAGCTGTTTTTT
clone size: -
V gene: TRBV4-2
D gene: TRBD2
J gene: TRBJ2-2

CDR3 protein: CASSPGQGAANEKLFF
CDR3 DNA: TGTGCCAGCTCACCAGGACAGGGGGCGGCTAATGAAAAACTGTTTTTT
clone size: few
V gene: TRBV18
D gene: TRBD1
J gene: TRBJ1-4